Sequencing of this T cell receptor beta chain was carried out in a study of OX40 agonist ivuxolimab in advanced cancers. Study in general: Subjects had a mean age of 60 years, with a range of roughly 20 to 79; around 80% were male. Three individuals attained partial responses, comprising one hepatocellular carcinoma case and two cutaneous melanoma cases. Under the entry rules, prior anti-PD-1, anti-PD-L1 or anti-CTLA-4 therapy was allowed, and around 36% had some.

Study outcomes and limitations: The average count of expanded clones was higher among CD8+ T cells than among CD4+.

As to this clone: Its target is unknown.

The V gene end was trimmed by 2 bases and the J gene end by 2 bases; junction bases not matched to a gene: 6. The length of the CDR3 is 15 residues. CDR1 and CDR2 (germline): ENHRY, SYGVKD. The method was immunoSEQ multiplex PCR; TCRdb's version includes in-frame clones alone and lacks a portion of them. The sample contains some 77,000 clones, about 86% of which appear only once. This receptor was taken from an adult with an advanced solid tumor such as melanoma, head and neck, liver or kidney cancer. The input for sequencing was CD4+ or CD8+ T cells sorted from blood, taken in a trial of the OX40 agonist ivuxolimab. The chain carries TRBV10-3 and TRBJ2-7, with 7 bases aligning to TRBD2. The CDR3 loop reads CAISEGLAETYEQYF. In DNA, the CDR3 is TGTGCCATCAGTGAGGGGCTAGCGGAAACCTACGAGCAGTACTTC.